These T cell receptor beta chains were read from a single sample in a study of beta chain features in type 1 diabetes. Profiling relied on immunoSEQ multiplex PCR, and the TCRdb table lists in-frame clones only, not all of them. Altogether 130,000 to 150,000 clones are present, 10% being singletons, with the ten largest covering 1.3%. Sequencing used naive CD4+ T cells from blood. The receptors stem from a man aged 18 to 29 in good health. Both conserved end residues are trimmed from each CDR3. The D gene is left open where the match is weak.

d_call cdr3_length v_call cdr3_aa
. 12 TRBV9 ASSVQGYTDTQY
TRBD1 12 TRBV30 AWSPNWTGSEQY
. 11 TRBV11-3 ASSSAAYNEQF
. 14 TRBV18 ASSPLDSLGTDTQY
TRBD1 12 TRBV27 ASSSQGALDGYT
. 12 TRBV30 AWGDSPLTDTQY
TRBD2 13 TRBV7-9 ASSRAGGPQETQY
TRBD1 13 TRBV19 ASSPGTGNTGELF
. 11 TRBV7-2 ASSLVFSGELF
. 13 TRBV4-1 ASSQAGGLAYEQY
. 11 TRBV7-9 ASSLDAGGGYT
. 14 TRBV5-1 ASSLAMAGVSYEQY
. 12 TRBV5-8 ASSSGQSGDTQY
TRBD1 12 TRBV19 ASSGTGGSDTQY
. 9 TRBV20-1 RGPGHSGYT
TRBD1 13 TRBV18 ASSPPNRGKTEAF
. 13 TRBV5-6 ASSLVGQGAYGYT
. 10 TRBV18 ASAQNNYGYT
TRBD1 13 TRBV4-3 ASSQATGGTYEQY
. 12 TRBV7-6 ASSLRQAPYEQY
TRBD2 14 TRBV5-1 ASSLGSSGALNEQF
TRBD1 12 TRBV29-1 SEVTGQGSNEQF
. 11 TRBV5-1 ASRLDSYNEQF
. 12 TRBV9 ASSVDQGVQPQH
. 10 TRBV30 AWSVGSYEQY
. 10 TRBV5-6 ASRGDTYEQY
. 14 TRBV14 ASSRLGNSGANVLT
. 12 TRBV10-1 ASSESGQNTEAF
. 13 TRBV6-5 ATGRRGGSSYEQY
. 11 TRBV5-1 ASSQTSGTEAF
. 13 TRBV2 ASTDSYSGANVLT
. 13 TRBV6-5 ATRARLSPSYEQY
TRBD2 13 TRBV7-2 ASSHAAGGPQTQY
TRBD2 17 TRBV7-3 ASSLSPPGLAGGGETQY
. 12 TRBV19 ASAEQVSSYGYT
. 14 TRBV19 ASSPGYAVAKNIQY
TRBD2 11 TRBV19 ASKPWGGDTQY
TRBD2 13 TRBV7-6 ASSQRGLLQETQY
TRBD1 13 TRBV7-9 ASSFGTGGNSPLH
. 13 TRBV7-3 ASSLSSDTRYEQF
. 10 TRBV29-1 SGDRPSYEQY
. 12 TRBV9 ASSVVPGSYEQY
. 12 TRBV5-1 AGGRGGYNQPQH
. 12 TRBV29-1 SVGPGQFGEKLF
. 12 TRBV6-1 AIKLQGIQETQY
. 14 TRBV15 ATSSFQGRRDQPQH
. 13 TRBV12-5 ASGLRSGVNTEAF
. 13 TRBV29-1 SASPPGGAGNEQF
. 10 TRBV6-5 ASSQMNSPLH
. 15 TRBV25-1 ASSEFATGRSTDTQY
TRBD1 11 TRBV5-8 ASRDSPRETQY
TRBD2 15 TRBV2 ASRVRSSGVASYEQY
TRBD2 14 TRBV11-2 ASSAAGSSGVNEQF
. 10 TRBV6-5 ASSSRGGTQY